Below are 20 T cell receptor beta chains sequenced from a single sample in a study of PD-1 blockade in classical Hodgkin lymphoma. Profiled with immunoSEQ multiplex PCR; TCRdb holds only in-frame clones, not every one. The profile shows 25,000 to 30,000 clones, 80% to 90% of them singletons. Regarding time point: newly diagnosed, previously untreated cHL patient sample. Thawed PBMCs were the source of CD4+ T cells, purified by magnetic negative selection. Specimen: CD4+ T cells from blood. Receptors originate from a human donor with classical Hodgkin lymphoma.

The chain recombines TRBV6-6 with TRBJ2-7, with unresolved D. CDR1 MNHNY and CDR2 SVGAGI come from the germline V gene (reference sequence). V lost 2 bases, J lost 2 bases, and 7 bases lay in between. This CDR3 has 13 amino acids. Here the CDR3 reads CASSYDDAYEQYF. DNA of the CDR3: TGTGCCAGCAGTTACGATGACGCCTACGAGCAGTACTTC.

The V gene is TRBV19, the J gene TRBJ2-1, with 7 bases fitting TRBD2. V shed 9 bases, J shed 0 bases, and the junction held 11 bases outside the gene matches. Germline V lookup: CDR1 LNHDA, CDR2 SQIVND (reference sequence). The CDR3 is 16 amino acids. CDR3 DNA: TGTGCCAGCCTTCGAGCTAGCGGAAGCTCCTACAATGAGCAGTTCTTC. It encodes CASLRASGSSYNEQFF.

This sequence joins TRBV19 and TRBJ1-5, with 9 bases matching TRBD1. Germline lookup yields CDR1 LNHDA and CDR2 SQIVND (reference sequence). This CDR3 is 17 amino acids long. Losses at the gene ends were 5 bases for V and 2 bases for J; bases not matched to a gene: 10. CDR3 nucleotide sequence: TGTGCCAGTAGTCAGTCCCGGGACAGGGCCGGCAATCAGCCCCAGCATTTT. Residues: CASSQSRDRAGNQPQHF.

The chain recombines TRBV7-9 with TRBJ1-2, with D uncertain. Germline V CDR1 and CDR2: SEHNR, FQNEAQ (reference sequence). This CDR3 spans 11 amino acids. The V end was cut by 4 bases, the J end by 8 bases, with 8 bases between. The CDR3 here is CASSYAQGYTF. The CDR3, as DNA: TGTGCCAGCAGCTACGCTCAGGGCTACACCTTC.

CDR3 in amino acids: CASSFAGAGANVLTF. The CDR3 DNA sequence: TGCGCCAGCAGCTTCGCAGGGGCTGGGGCCAACGTCCTGACTTTC. The chain uses TRBV5-1 and TRBJ2-6, with D possibly being TRBD1 (6 bases). Germline V lookup: CDR1 SGHRS, CDR2 YFSETQ. This CDR3 is built from 15 residues. Trimming left V 2 bases short and J 2 bases short, with 8 bases between.

V gene TRBV15 combines with J gene TRBJ2-3, with D perhaps matching TRBD2 (5 bases). V was trimmed by 1 base and J by 1 base, leaving 9 bases between them. The CDR3 sequence is 15 residues long. From germline, CDR1 is LNHNV and CDR2 YYDKDF (reference sequence). The DNA for the CDR3 is TGTGCCACCAGCAGAGTAAGCGGCGGCACAGATACGCAGTATTTT. As protein: CATSRVSGGTDTQYF.

The chain links TRBV7-2 to TRBJ2-1; unclear D gene. This CDR3 has 13 amino acids. CDR1 SGHTA and CDR2 FQGNSA come from the germline V gene. V lost 5 bases, J lost 10 bases, and 15 bases lay in between. The CDR3 nucleotides read TGTGCCAGCAGCGCCGACTCCTTCGGCGAGCAGTTCTTC. Protein sequence: CASSADSFGEQFF.

The rearrangement uses TRBV5-4 and TRBJ2-7; TRBD2 agrees at 7 bases. The CDR3 contains 14 residues. Germline CDR1 reads SGHNT; CDR2 reads YYREEE (reference sequence). V was clipped by 0 bases and J by 3 bases; unmatched bases: 3. CDR3 protein: CASSLDLADYEQYF. Written as DNA, the CDR3 is TGTGCCAGCAGCTTGGACCTAGCGGACTACGAGCAGTACTTC.

V and J are TRBV18 and TRBJ1-2, with 9 positions matching TRBD1. Germline-derived CDR1 and CDR2 are KGHSH and LQKENI. V lost 5 bases and J lost 8; bases outside the gene matches: 9. The CDR3 extends over 14 amino acids. The CDR3 DNA reads as TGTGCCAGCTCAGAGTCGGGACAGGGAAGGGGCTACACCTTC. It is translated as CASSESGQGRGYTF. Variable domain in full (rest from reference TRBV18 and TRBJ1-2): NAGVMQNPRHLVRRRGQEARLRCSPMKGHSHVYWYRQLPEEGLKFMVYLQKENIIDESGMPKERFSAEFPKEGPSILRIQQVVRGDSAAYFCASSESGQGRGYTFGSGTRLTVV.

The V call is TRBV2, the J call TRBJ2-1; TRBD1 or TRBD2 may be the D gene (5 bases each). The CDR3 is 15 amino acids. Germline loops: CDR1 SNHLY, CDR2 FYNNEI. V lost 4 bases, J lost 6 bases, and 16 bases lay in between. The CDR3 here is CASSAWLGEGNEQFF. In DNA form, the CDR3 reads TGTGCCAGCAGTGCTTGGCTGGGGGAAGGCAATGAGCAGTTCTTC. Full variable domain (missing parts from reference TRBV2 and TRBJ2-1): EPEVTQTPSHQVTQMGQEVILRCVPISNHLYFYWYRQILGQKVEFLVSFYNNEISEKSEIFDDQFSVERPDGSNFTLKIRSTKLEDSAMYFCASSAWLGEGNEQFFGPGTRLTVL.

This clone showed up just a few times. The chain links TRBV5-4 to TRBJ1-2; D remains unclear. V lost 4 bases and J lost 0, with 10 bases in between. The germline V gene encodes CDR1 SGHNT and CDR2 YYREEE (reference sequence). CDR3 length: 14 amino acids. The CDR3 DNA sequence: TGTGCCAGCAGCACGGAATTAGCTAACTATGGCTACACCTTC. Its protein product is CASSTELANYGYTF.

V usage is TRBV7-2 and J usage is TRBJ1-2, with 7 bases aligning to TRBD1. In germline, CDR1 is SGHTA, CDR2 FQGNSA. This CDR3 has 14 amino acids. Trimming at V came to 6 bases and at J to 8 bases, leaving 12 bases not matched to a gene. The CDR3 loop is CASSRDSAVLGYTF. The CDR3 DNA follows: TGTGCCAGCAGTCGGGACAGCGCAGTCCTCGGCTACACCTTC.

The table lists this clone with a count of one. The rearrangement links TRBV7-2 to TRBJ2-2; D tentatively fits TRBD1 or TRBD2 (5 bases each). This CDR3 is built from 15 residues. V was shortened by 4 bases and J by 2 bases, with 11 bases between the two germline ends. Per the germline V gene, CDR1 is SGHTA and CDR2 is FQGNSA. The CDR3 protein is CASSSRGTNTGELFF. The DNA for the CDR3 is TGTGCCAGCAGCTCGAGGGGCACTAACACCGGGGAGCTGTTTTTT.

V is TRBV28 and J is TRBJ1-2, with D possibly being TRBD1 (5 bases). The CDR3 runs 14 residues. The V gene's germline CDR1 is MDHEN and CDR2 SYDVKM. Between the trimmed V and J ends, which lost 7 bases and 2 bases, there was a span of 14 bases. The CDR3 sequence: CASTLGGVNYGYTF. CDR3 in DNA: TGTGCCAGCACCTTGGGAGGGGTAAACTATGGCTACACCTTC.

This clone is a singleton in its sample. This rearrangement joins TRBV10-3 to TRBJ1-2; TRBD1 matches 7 bases. Germline trimming cut 4 bases from V and 7 bases from J; bases unmatched to any gene: 9. The CDR3 is made up of 14 amino acids. Germline CDR1 reads ENHRY; CDR2 reads SYGVKD. The CDR3 spells CAISALTGDSGYTF. The CDR3, as DNA: TGTGCCATCAGTGCGTTAACAGGGGACTCTGGCTACACCTTC.

The chain has TRBV11-3 and TRBJ1-1; D not resolved. V gave up 4 bases and J gave up 11 bases, with 17 bases separating them. CDR1 and CDR2 (germline): SGHNT, YENEEA. The CDR3 spans 13 residues. Here the CDR3 DNA reads TGTGCCAGCAGCTCAGGAACCCCCGATCTTGCTTTCTTT. Amino acid sequence: CASSSGTPDLAFF.

The rearrangement joins TRBV5-4 to TRBJ2-1; no reliable D call. The CDR3 is 16 amino acids. Germline values: CDR1 SGHNT, CDR2 YYREEE (reference sequence). V dropped 4 bases and J dropped 7 bases, with 21 bases sitting between them. CDR3 in amino acids: CASSPTIRPQRNEQFF. As DNA, the CDR3 is TGTGCCAGCAGCCCTACCATTAGGCCCCAGAGAAATGAGCAGTTCTTC.

The rearrangement joins TRBV15 to TRBJ1-4; D remains unclear. V was pared by 2 bases and J by 7 bases, with 14 bases between. From germline, CDR1 is LNHNV and CDR2 YYDKDF (reference sequence). The CDR3 spans 15 residues. The CDR3, as DNA: TGTGCCACCAGCAGACAATGGGCCATGGGTGAAAAACTGTTTTTT. Translated, it gives CATSRQWAMGEKLFF.

This clone was seen more than once but under ten times. CDR3 amino acids: CASSLEGDSMAFF. The CDR3 DNA is TGTGCCAGCAGCTTAGAGGGGGACAGTATGGCTTTCTTT. V and J are TRBV7-9 and TRBJ1-1, with TRBD1 matching over 7 bases. Germline trimming cut 1 base from V and 11 bases from J; bases unmatched to any gene: 7. Per germline, CDR1 SEHNR and CDR2 FQNEAQ (reference sequence). CDR3 length: 13 amino acids. The variable domain in full, with the rest retrieved from reference TRBV7-9 and TRBJ1-1, is DTGVSQNPRHKITKRGQNVTFRCDPISEHNRLYWYRQTLGQGPEFLTYFQNEAQLEKSRLLSDRFSAERPKGSFSTLEIQRTEQGDSAMYLCASSLEGDSMAFFGQGTRLTVV.

The V and J genes are TRBV7-2 and TRBJ2-5; D gene ambiguous. The germline gives CDR1 SGHTA, CDR2 FQGNSA. The CDR3 consists of 12 residues. V lost 2 bases, J lost 4 bases, and 5 bases lay in between. CDR3 nucleotides: TGTGCCAGCAGCTTATATTCAGAGACCCAGTACTTC. Encoded protein: CASSLYSETQYF. The full variable domain, its missing parts supplied by reference TRBV7-2 and TRBJ2-5, is GAGVSQSPSNKVTEKGKDVELRCDPISGHTALYWYRQSLGQGLEFLIYFQGNSAPDKSGLPSDRFSAERTGGSVSTLTIQRTQQEDSAVYLCASSLYSETQYFGPGTRLLVL.